The text below deals with one T cell receptor beta chain. Antigen specificity is unknown. The sample has other DNA sequences that encode this CDR3 too. The data were obtained in a study of shared clonotypes between healthy human individuals. The CDR3 sequence is 13 residues long. The V and J ends lost 1 base and 4 bases respectively, with 9 bases between them. CDR1 is SGHRS, CDR2 YFSETQ, per germline. Naive CD8 cells were CD45RO-negative, positively selected for CCR7, excluding terminally differentiated effector memory CD45RA+ cells. Repertoires were generated with immunoSEQ multiplex PCR, while TCRdb's copy carries only in-frame clones and drops some. The profile covers about 2 million clones, with roughly 95% appearing a single time and 1% to 1.5% taken by the ten largest. General study findings and limits: Sequencing depth was predicted to influence how clonotypes are shared among donors. In the sorted subsets, rarefaction showed sequencing was incomplete despite large depth.

V gene TRBV5-1 combines with J gene TRBJ2-7; the D is unclear. The sequencing sample was made of naive CD8+ T cells sorted from blood. This receptor was identified in a man between 18 and 35 years old in good health. The CDR3 is CASSLSSGYEQYF. CDR3 DNA sequence: TGCGCCAGCAGCTTGTCATCAGGATACGAGCAGTACTTC.